Described below is a single T cell receptor (beta chain) sequence and its context. Its antigen is as yet unknown. Germline V gene lookup returns CDR1 SGHTA and CDR2 FQGNSA. V was pared by 3 bases and J by 13 bases, with 13 bases of the junction left unmatched. The CDR3 has 14 residues. The entry originates in a study of shared clonotypes between healthy human individuals. Study-level results: Some clonotypes were shared by all four sorted-subset donors, while others were not shared. The non-shared ones had lower generation probabilities than the shared ones. Few donors limited the genetic and exposure-history diversity represented. Between a handful of donors, naive CD4 clonotypes were shared at a level of about 5%.

Sorted-subset replicate PCRs used about 180 ng DNA, roughly 28,000 T cell genomes. The method was immunoSEQ multiplex PCR; TCRdb's version includes in-frame clones alone and lacks a portion of them. Of roughly 2.5 million clones detected, approximately 94% appear once; the ten largest clones hold 0.14%. Sequenced sample: naive CD4+ T cells sorted from blood. This sample's subset: CD45RA+ positively selected. The V gene is TRBV7-2, the J gene TRBJ2-7; 9 bases align to TRBD2. The TCR originated in a man aged 18 to 30 in good health. CDR3 nucleotides: TGTGCCAGCAGCTTCGGCGCGGGAGGGCCGCAATTTTACTTC. Translated, it gives CASSFGAGGPQFYF. Together with reference TRBV7-2 and TRBJ2-7, the CDR3 gives the full variable domain: GAGVSQSPSNKVTEKGKDVELRCDPISGHTALYWYRQSLGQGLEFLIYFQGNSAPDKSGLPSDRFSAERTGGSVSTLTIQRTQQEDSAVYLCASSFGAGGPQFYFGPGTRLTVT.